This T cell receptor (beta chain) was observed in a study of blood T cell repertoires in COVID-19. Overall study: Samples of COVID-19 (acute and convalescent) were obtained from the United States, Italy and Spain. From T cells, B-cell-depleted T cells, or PBMCs came the material, which was cDNA or gDNA.

This clone was observed once. In the original analysis: Researchers report that nucleated cell counts were estimated from reference gene primer amplification. Measured with immunoSEQ multiplex PCR; TCRdb has only the in-frame clones, and not every one. V and J calls and clone size come straight from that table; D and trimming were deduced from the DNA. The profile shows some 130,000 clones, about nine tenths of them singletons. V was clipped by 7 bases and J by 4 bases; unmatched bases: 9. The germline V gene has CDR1 MNHEY and CDR2 SVGAGI. This CDR3 has 14 amino acids. Seattle-derived patients entered the study during active infection and were followed longitudinally.

The source of this sequence is a man aged 60 to 75 with COVID-19, enrolled during active disease. The rearrangement links TRBV6-5 to TRBJ2-5; 7 bases agree with TRBD1. The source material was peripheral blood. The CDR3, as DNA: TGTGCCAGCACCAGGGACAGAGAAAGAGAGACCCAGTACTTC. This translates into CASTRDRERETQYF.